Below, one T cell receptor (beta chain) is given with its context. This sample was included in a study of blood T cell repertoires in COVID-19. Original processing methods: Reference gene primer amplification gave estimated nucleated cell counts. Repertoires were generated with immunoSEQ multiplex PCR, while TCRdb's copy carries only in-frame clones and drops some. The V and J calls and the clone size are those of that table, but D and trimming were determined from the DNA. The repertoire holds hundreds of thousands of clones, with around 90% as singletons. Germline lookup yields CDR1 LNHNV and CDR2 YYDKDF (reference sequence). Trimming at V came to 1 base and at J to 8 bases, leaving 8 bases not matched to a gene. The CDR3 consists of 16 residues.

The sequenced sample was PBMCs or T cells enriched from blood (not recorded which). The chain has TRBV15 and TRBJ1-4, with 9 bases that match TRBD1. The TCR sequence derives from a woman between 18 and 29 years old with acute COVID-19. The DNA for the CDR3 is TGTGCCACCAGCAGAGTATCCGGGACAGGGCTGGAAAAACTGTTTTTT. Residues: CATSRVSGTGLEKLFF.